Sequencing of this T cell receptor beta chain was carried out in a study of blood T cell repertoires in COVID-19. Germline V gene lookup returns CDR1 KGHSH and CDR2 LQKENI. The CDR3 loop spans 14 amino acids. The ends lost 2 bases at V and 8 bases at J; junction bases unmatched: 7. Original processing notes: Amplified reference gene primers provided the basis for estimating nucleated cell counts. The method was immunoSEQ multiplex PCR; TCRdb's version includes in-frame clones alone and lacks a portion of them. The DNA was the basis for D and trimming; V, J and clone size are from that table. The sample consists of just over 70,000 clones, about 68% of them appearing once.

The V call is TRBV18, the J call TRBJ1-2, with 8 bases lining up with TRBD1. The TCR sequence derives from a woman between 70 and 85 years old with acute or convalescent COVID-19. The sample was peripheral blood. The CDR3, as DNA: TGTGCCAGCTCACCAACGGACAGGGTTTTCGGCTACACCTTC. Encoded protein: CASSPTDRVFGYTF.